This paragraph covers one TCR beta chain sequence. No antigen is known for it. The data belong to a study of cytomegalovirus exposure and HLA in healthy donors. Study outcomes and limitations: Across donors, sequencing depth was assumed by presence/absence analyses to be roughly uniform. In a later analysis, CMV-associated beta chains were mostly HLA-associated, it appeared.

This CDR3 spans 16 amino acids. CDR1 is SGHVS, CDR2 FQNEAQ, per germline. V lost 1 base, J lost 0 bases, and 5 bases stayed unmatched. When sampled, the donors appeared nominally healthy, though they likely had unrecorded immune exposures. Vbeta (60) and Jbeta (13) primers were used in the PCR. TCRdb's table, derived via immunoSEQ multiplex PCR, lists solely in-frame clones and lacks some. Found here are more than 150,000 clones, approximately 85% of them singletons; the top ten hold under 0.9%. The chain carries TRBV7-8 and TRBJ2-7; 8 bases fit TRBD2. Material for sequencing was PBMCs. The clonotype comes from a woman between 18 and 29 years old in good health and CMV-seronegative. CDR3 DNA sequence: TGTGCCAGCAGCTTAGAGGCCGGGGGGGCCTCCTACGAGCAGTACTTC. Protein product: CASSLEAGGASYEQYF.